These T cell receptor beta chains were read from a single sample in a study of glioma-infiltrating T cells after dendritic cell vaccination. TCRdb keeps only in-frame clones here, not all; method: immunoSEQ multiplex PCR. The sample has roughly 68,000 clones, around 83% seen once; the top ten hold 9.2%. The sequenced sample was blood, obtained before dendritic cell vaccination. The receptors originated from a human donor with glioblastoma. CDR3s include the opening cysteine and the closing phenylalanine or tryptophan. Clone sizes are given selectively: once, few, many, or a class where the clone is expanded.

J gene	clone size	V gene	CDR3 protein
TRBJ1-1	once	TRBV6-1	CASGSYRAQGTEAFF
TRBJ2-2	-	TRBV6-1	CASTTRGGTGELFF
TRBJ2-1	-	TRBV5-1	CASRYGGTTYNEQFF
TRBJ1-6	-	TRBV28	CASRSQGDNSPLHF
TRBJ2-7	-	TRBV7-2	CASVWTSADEQYF
TRBJ1-5	once	TRBV5-1	CASSKTGAFNQPQHF
TRBJ2-5	-	TRBV7-9	CASSYLSLAGKETQYF
TRBJ1-2	-	TRBV11-2	CASSLSPQSGGYTF
TRBJ1-1	-	TRBV6-6	CASSYLDREAFF
TRBJ1-2	once	TRBV27	CASSDRGHGYTF
TRBJ2-4	-	TRBV7-9	CASSLGGENIQYF
TRBJ2-5	-	TRBV6-6	CASRPQGGETQYF
TRBJ1-5	-	TRBV4-2	CASSHETGSRSNQPQHF
TRBJ2-7	-	TRBV5-4	CAGTPGQGAGEQYF
TRBJ1-1	-	TRBV6-1	CASGRGAQTEAFF
TRBJ2-1	-	TRBV27	CASSLGLAGNEQFF
TRBJ1-4	few	TRBV21-1	CASSKVRDRAGNEKLFF
TRBJ2-6	-	TRBV18	CASSPSRSSGANVLTF